A selection of T cell receptor beta chains follows, all from one sample in a study of OX40 agonist ivuxolimab in advanced cancers. The protocol was immunoSEQ multiplex PCR, while the TCRdb copy is restricted to in-frame clones and leaves out a portion. Counted here are tens of thousands of clones, 79% occurring once; the ten biggest clones make up approximately 11%. Sequencing used CD4+ or CD8+ T cells sorted from blood, obtained in a trial of the OX40 agonist ivuxolimab. The receptors were gathered from an adult with an advanced solid tumor such as melanoma, head and neck, liver or kidney cancer. Each CDR3 is given with its conserved first and last residue. D genes are given only for firm matches. Clone size, where shown, is once, few, many, or a class for clones that have expanded.

D: .; size: few; J: TRBJ2-2; V: TRBV6-6; CDR3: CASSYVGGELFF; DNA: TGTGCCAGCAGTTACGTGGGGGGGGAGCTGTTTTTT
D: TRBD1; size: .; J: TRBJ2-5; V: TRBV7-8; CDR3: CASSLAGTDKRSQYF; DNA: TGTGCCAGCAGCTTAGCCGGGACAGATAAGAGATCCCAGTACTTC
D: .; size: .; J: TRBJ2-5; V: TRBV9; CDR3: CASGTPQYF; DNA: TGTGCCAGCGGGACCCCCCAGTACTTC
D: .; size: .; J: TRBJ1-2; V: TRBV6-1; CDR3: CASSEGIRGSYGYTF; DNA: TGTGCCAGCAGTGAAGGGATCAGGGGATCCTATGGCTACACCTTC
D: .; size: .; J: TRBJ2-1; V: TRBV7-2; CDR3: CASSPGLGDYNEQFF; DNA: TGTGCCAGCAGCCCCGGGCTCGGGGACTACAATGAGCAGTTCTTC
D: .; size: .; J: TRBJ1-5; V: TRBV6-1; CDR3: CASSESDYSNQPQHF; DNA: TGTGCCAGCAGTGAGTCAGATTATAGCAATCAGCCCCAGCATTTT
D: TRBD1; size: .; J: TRBJ1-2; V: TRBV4-2; CDR3: CASSQPPRAGTGVYTF; DNA: TGTGCCAGCAGCCAACCCCCCCGGGCCGGGACAGGCGTCTACACCTTC
D: .; size: .; J: TRBJ2-1; V: TRBV27; CDR3: CASSPWGLDYNEQFF; DNA: TGTGCCAGCAGTCCATGGGGACTGGACTACAATGAGCAGTTCTTC
D: .; size: .; J: TRBJ2-1; V: TRBV11-3; CDR3: CASSLEPGEAEQFF; DNA: TGTGCCAGCAGCTTAGAACCTGGGGAGGCCGAGCAGTTCTTC
D: .; size: .; J: TRBJ1-3; V: TRBV6-6; CDR3: CASLRGAGGSGNTIYF; DNA: TGTGCCAGCCTAAGGGGTGCGGGGGGCTCTGGAAACACCATATATTTT
D: .; size: .; J: TRBJ2-1; V: TRBV5-1; CDR3: CASGTPNYNEQFF; DNA: TGCGCCAGCGGGACTCCCAACTACAATGAGCAGTTCTTC
D: .; size: .; J: TRBJ1-1; V: TRBV7-2; CDR3: CASSGSPDGAMDTEAFF; DNA: TGTGCCAGCAGCGGTTCCCCCGACGGAGCCATGGACACTGAAGCTTTCTTT
D: TRBD2; size: .; J: TRBJ2-3; V: TRBV9; CDR3: CASSEGLAASTDTQYF; DNA: TGTGCCAGCAGCGAGGGACTAGCGGCTAGCACAGATACGCAGTATTTT
D: TRBD1; size: .; J: TRBJ1-5; V: TRBV15; CDR3: CATRETGTGDGQPQHF; DNA: TGTGCCACCAGGGAGACCGGGACAGGGGATGGGCAGCCCCAGCATTTT
D: .; size: .; J: TRBJ2-2; V: TRBV9; CDR3: CASSVAGAQNTGELFF; DNA: TGTGCCAGCAGCGTAGCAGGGGCTCAGAACACCGGGGAGCTGTTTTTT
D: TRBD2; size: .; J: TRBJ2-1; V: TRBV5-1; CDR3: CASNSLAGAYNEQFF; DNA: TGCGCCAGCAACAGCCTAGCGGGGGCCTACAATGAGCAGTTCTTC
D: TRBD2; size: .; J: TRBJ2-3; V: TRBV27; CDR3: CASSVYSGSSDTQYF; DNA: TGTGCCAGCAGTGTTTATAGCGGGAGCTCAGATACGCAGTATTTT
D: .; size: .; J: TRBJ2-7; V: TRBV28; CDR3: CASSLWGSTEQYF; DNA: TGTGCCAGCAGTTTATGGGGAAGTACCGAGCAGTACTTC
D: .; size: .; J: TRBJ1-6; V: TRBV18; CDR3: CASSPQPGAGNSPLHF; DNA: TGTGCCAGCTCACCCCAACCGGGGGCCGGGAACTCACCCCTCCACTTT
D: .; size: few; J: TRBJ2-1; V: TRBV19; CDR3: CASSKGWGGFSNEQFF; DNA: TGTGCCAGTAGTAAGGGTTGGGGGGGCTTTTCCAATGAGCAGTTCTTC
D: .; size: .; J: TRBJ1-3; V: TRBV5-1; CDR3: CASTDSSGNTIYF; DNA: TGCGCCAGCACGGACAGCTCTGGAAACACCATATATTTT
D: TRBD1; size: .; J: TRBJ2-7; V: TRBV18; CDR3: CASTPGQGFNEQYF; DNA: TGTGCCAGCACACCGGGACAGGGATTCAACGAGCAGTACTTC
D: .; size: .; J: TRBJ2-7; V: TRBV6-6; CDR3: CASRITGISYEQYF; DNA: TGTGCCAGCAGAATAACAGGGATCTCCTACGAGCAGTACTTC
D: .; size: .; J: TRBJ2-3; V: TRBV27; CDR3: CASSLWNRPDTQYF; DNA: TGTGCCAGCAGTTTATGGAACAGGCCAGATACGCAGTATTTT
D: TRBD2; size: .; J: TRBJ2-1; V: TRBV28; CDR3: CASSPRTSGSNEQFF; DNA: TGTGCCAGCAGTCCACGGACTAGCGGGAGCAATGAGCAGTTCTTC
D: .; size: many; J: TRBJ2-7; V: TRBV5-4; CDR3: CASSPGLLYEQYF; DNA: TGTGCCAGCAGTCCGGGACTCCTCTACGAGCAGTACTTC